Shown below are 10 T cell receptor beta chains from a single sample sequenced in a study of PD-1 blockade in mismatch repair-deficient tumors. The table came from immunoSEQ multiplex PCR; TCRdb's copy has only in-frame clones and leaves some out. The sample comprises over 30,000 clones, 80% of which are singletons, and more than 3% rests with the top ten. This specimen consisted of PBMCs, obtained roughly 6 weeks after starting pembrolizumab. The origin of the receptors is an adult with mismatch repair-deficient cancer.

The V call is TRBV5-3, the J call TRBJ1-5; D may be TRBD1 (6 bases). Being an ORF, TRBV5-3 has a function that is uncertain. The CDR3 totals 17 residues. Trimming shortened V by 4 bases and J by 0 bases, and 17 bases separated the two germline ends. The chain's CDR3 is CARSVIRGPYSNQPQHF. CDR3 in DNA: TGTGCCAGAAGCGTTATCAGGGGCCCGTATAGCAATCAGCCCCAGCATTTT.

The gene calls are TRBV6-4 and TRBJ2-1, with TRBD2 matching 11 bases. Germline CDR1 reads MRHNA; CDR2 reads SNTAGT. This CDR3 has 18 amino acids. The J segment lost 0 bases and the V segment lost 2 bases, leaving 6 bases of the junction unmatched. The CDR3 nucleotides read TGTGCCAGCAGTGACCAAAAGACTAGCGGGATCTCCTACAATGAGCAGTTCTTC. Residues: CASSDQKTSGISYNEQFF.

The chain carries TRBV27 and TRBJ2-2; 14 bases align to TRBD2. Germline V gene sequence: CDR1 MNHEY, CDR2 SMNVEV (reference sequence). The junction had 13 bases not matched to a gene; V was cut back by 3 bases and J by 7 bases. The CDR3 spans 19 residues. The CDR3 spells CASSFRARLAGGLLGELFF. The CDR3 DNA reads TGTGCCAGCAGTTTTAGGGCCCGACTAGCGGGAGGGCTACTCGGGGAGCTGTTTTTT.

This chain joins TRBV5-5 and TRBJ1-2; D gene ambiguous. The germline V gene encodes CDR1 SGHKS and CDR2 YYEKEE (reference sequence). The CDR3 runs 15 residues. The V gene lost 0 bases and the J gene lost 4 bases, with 13 bases spanning the gap. The CDR3 DNA reads as TGTGCCAGCAGCTTGGCGGCAGGTATTGGCTATGGCTACACCTTC. Protein: CASSLAAGIGYGYTF.

The CDR3 sequence: CASSPSGDTDTQYF. The CDR3 DNA reads TGTGCCAGCAGCCCCTCGGGGGACACAGATACGCAGTATTTT. The rearrangement links TRBV7-8 to TRBJ2-3; tentative D call: TRBD2 (6 bases). In germline, CDR1 is SGHVS, CDR2 FQNEAQ. This CDR3 has 14 residues. The germline V and J ends were trimmed by 5 bases and 2 bases, with 11 bases remaining between them.

The V call is TRBV2, the J call TRBJ2-5; TRBD2 agrees at 7 bases. Germline trimming cut 6 bases from V and 1 base from J; bases unmatched to any gene: 5. The CDR3 length is 14 residues. In germline, CDR1 is SNHLY, CDR2 FYNNEI. CDR3 coding DNA: TGTGCCAGCAGAAGACTAGCTCTCCAAGAGACCCAGTACTTC. Its protein is CASRRLALQETQYF.

The J gene is TRBJ1-2, the V gene TRBV15; D is unresolved. Germline CDR1 LNHNV, CDR2 YYDKDF (reference sequence). The CDR3 consists of 13 residues. Trimming took 0 bases from V and 3 from J, leaving 5 bases between them. CDR3 protein: CATSREADYGYTF. The CDR3 nucleotides read TGTGCCACCAGCAGAGAGGCAGACTATGGCTACACCTTC.

This clone was found a few times. The V call is TRBV28, the J call TRBJ2-7, with 9 nucleotides matching TRBD2. The ends lost 2 bases at V and 4 bases at J; junction bases unmatched: 3. CDR3 length equals 14 residues. The germline V gene has CDR1 MDHEN and CDR2 SYDVKM. CDR3 sequence reads: CASSLRGRAYEQYF. DNA for the CDR3: TGTGCCAGCAGTTTACGCGGGAGGGCTTACGAGCAGTACTTC.

V usage is TRBV6-4 and J usage is TRBJ1-1; TRBD1 matches at 9 bases. The CDR3 consists of 14 residues. Germline CDR1 MRHNA, CDR2 SNTAGT. The trim removed 6 bases at V and 6 bases at J, leaving 8 bases unmatched. The CDR3 nucleotides are TGTGCCAGCAGCCCCGGACAGGGGATGGCTGAAGCTTTCTTT. It specifies CASSPGQGMAEAFF.

The chain recombines TRBV28 with TRBJ1-4; possible D gene TRBD1, 5 bases. Germline V gene lookup returns CDR1 MDHEN and CDR2 SYDVKM. The CDR3 is made up of 16 amino acids. The ends were cut back, 6 bases at V and 0 bases at J, with 14 bases in the middle. The CDR3 bases are TGTGCCAGCAGCCCCGGGGGAGGCTCAACTAATGAAAAACTGTTTTTT. It is translated as CASSPGGGSTNEKLFF.